The 27 T cell receptor beta chains given below trace back to one sample, sequenced in a study of cytomegalovirus exposure and HLA in healthy donors. PCR employed 60 Vbeta and 13 Jbeta primers. Repertoires were generated with immunoSEQ multiplex PCR, while TCRdb's copy carries only in-frame clones and drops some. The sample has around 260,000 clones, approximately 80% seen once. The sample comprised PBMCs. These receptors all come from a girl aged 2 to 10 in good health and CMV-seronegative.

V gene TRBV19 combines with J gene TRBJ2-2; tentatively, D is TRBD2 (6 bases). The length of the CDR3 is 16 residues. V gave up 3 bases and J gave up 6 bases, with 17 bases separating them. Germline CDR1 and CDR2: LNHDA and SQIVND (reference sequence). CDR3 nucleotides: TGTGCCAGTAGTATTGGGGGGACGAAGATATCCGGGGAGCTGTTTTTT. This codes for CASSIGGTKISGELFF.

This chain links TRBV9 with TRBJ1-2, with 10 bases that match TRBD1. The CDR3 spans 15 residues. J lost 8 bases, V lost 3 bases, and 10 bases had no gene match. Germline values: CDR1 SGDLS, CDR2 YYNGEE. The CDR3 DNA reads TGTGCCAGCAGCGAGGGGACAGGGGTGTACTTAGGCTACACCTTC. Translated: CASSEGTGVYLGYTF.

The chain uses TRBV6-5 and TRBJ1-2; tentatively, D is TRBD1 (6 bases). The CDR3 covers 13 residues. CDR1 and CDR2 (germline): MNHEY, SVGAGI. With 8 bases removed from V and 3 bases from J, the gap between germline ends came to 13 bases. The CDR3 nucleotides read TGTGCCAGCCGTAGGGGGATCGACTATGGCTACACCTTC. Amino acids: CASRRGIDYGYTF.

This chain uses TRBV2 with TRBJ1-5, with 7 bases fitting TRBD1. Germline CDR1 reads SNHLY; CDR2 reads FYNNEI. The CDR3 consists of 15 residues. The J segment lost 0 bases and the V segment lost 6 bases, leaving 5 bases of the junction unmatched. The CDR3 DNA follows: TGTGCCAGCAGCCTGACAGGGATTAGCAATCAGCCCCAGCATTTT. Its protein product is CASSLTGISNQPQHF.

The V and J genes are TRBV28 and TRBJ1-5; 8 bases line up with TRBD1. The CDR3 sequence is 14 residues long. The V segment lost 6 bases and the J segment 10 bases; nucleotides outside the gene matches: 11. The germline gives CDR1 MDHEN, CDR2 SYDVKM. The CDR3 nucleotides are TGTGCCAGCAGCTTACTTTTGGACAGGGCTCCCCAGCATTTT. It codes for CASSLLLDRAPQHF.

The rearrangement joins TRBV12-5 to TRBJ2-1; D unresolved. With 0 bases removed from V and 12 bases from J, the gap between germline ends came to 9 bases. CDR3 size: 12 residues. From germline, CDR1 is LGHNT and CDR2 FRNRAP. CDR3 in amino acids: CASGLVKQRQFF. The CDR3, as DNA: TGTGCTAGTGGTTTGGTAAAGCAAAGGCAGTTCTTC. Drawing the rest from reference TRBV12-5 and TRBJ2-1, the complete variable domain is DARVTQTPRHKVTEMGQEVTMRCQPILGHNTVFWYRQTMMQGLELLAYFRNRAPLDDSGMPKDRFSAEMPDATLATLKIQPSEPRDSAVYFCASGLVKQRQFFGPGTRLTVL.

This clone was seen only a few times. In DNA form, the CDR3 reads TGTGCCAGTAGTATAGATCTCCGACTAGCGGGAAGGCAGTATTTT. Its protein product is CASSIDLRLAGRQYF. The chain uses TRBV19 and TRBJ2-3; 11 bases map to TRBD2. Trimming removed 0 bases from V and 11 bases from J; junction bases left unmatched: 7. CDR3 length: 15 amino acids. The V gene's germline CDR1 is LNHDA and CDR2 SQIVND (reference sequence).

V gene TRBV28 combines with J gene TRBJ2-7; 9 bases align to TRBD1. V was clipped by 6 bases and J by 3 bases; unmatched bases: 3. Germline CDR1 and CDR2: MDHEN and SYDVKM. This CDR3 comprises 13 residues. DNA of the CDR3: TGTGCCAGCAGGCGGGGACAGGGCTACGAGCAGTACTTC. Translated: CASRRGQGYEQYF.

The gene calls are TRBV19 and TRBJ2-3; D unclear. Germline loops: CDR1 LNHDA, CDR2 SQIVND (reference sequence). The V and J ends lost 3 bases and 0 bases respectively, with 7 bases between them. The CDR3 has 14 residues. CDR3 sequence: CASSIGRSTDTQYF. For the CDR3, the DNA is TGTGCCAGTAGTATCGGTCGCAGCACAGATACGCAGTATTTT.

V and J are TRBV30 and TRBJ2-7; 8 bases align to TRBD1. Germline V lookup: CDR1 GTSNPN, CDR2 SVGIG (reference sequence). This CDR3 has 14 amino acids. The junction had 14 bases not matched to a gene; V was cut back by 8 bases and J by 5 bases. DNA of the CDR3: TGTGCCGGCATAATAGGACAGGGATTAGACGAGCAGTACTTC. Protein product: CAGIIGQGLDEQYF.

This rearrangement joins TRBV10-2 to TRBJ1-5; D may be TRBD1 (5 bases). Trimming shortened V by 6 bases and J by 4 bases, and 13 bases separated the two germline ends. Germline V gene lookup returns CDR1 WSHSY and CDR2 SAAADI. This CDR3 region has 14 residues. CDR3: CASSPAGRNQPQHF. In nucleotides, the CDR3 is TGCGCCAGCAGCCCGGCGGGACGTAATCAGCCCCAGCATTTT.

This clone has just one count. The V and J genes are TRBV6-1 and TRBJ2-5; the match to TRBD2 covers 11 bases. This CDR3 has 16 residues. Germline lookup yields CDR1 MNHNS and CDR2 SASEGT. The junction had 5 bases not matched to a gene; V was cut back by 4 bases and J by 1 base. Here the CDR3 DNA reads TGTGCCAGCAGTGGACCTAGCGGGGGGACCCAAGAGACCCAGTACTTC. Amino acids: CASSGPSGGTQETQYF.

The V call is TRBV5-1, the J call TRBJ2-2; TRBD2 matches at 10 bases. With 5 bases clipped from V and 1 base from J, the junction kept 8 bases outside the gene matches. Germline loops: CDR1 SGHRS, CDR2 YFSETQ. The CDR3 is made up of 17 amino acids. The CDR3 sequence is CASSFTRLAGNTGELFF. The CDR3, as DNA: TGCGCCAGCAGTTTCACTCGACTAGCGGGGAACACCGGGGAGCTGTTTTTT. The complete variable domain, with remaining parts taken from reference TRBV5-1 and TRBJ2-2, reads KAGVTQTPRYLIKTRGQQVTLSCSPISGHRSVSWYQQTPGQGLQFLFEYFSETQRNKGNFPGRFSGRQFSNSRSEMNVSTLELGDSALYLCASSFTRLAGNTGELFFGEGSRLTVL.

This chain joins TRBV9 and TRBJ2-3; a possible D gene is TRBD2 (6 bases). The V end lost 0 bases, the J end lost 5 bases, and 13 bases lay between the germline ends. Per germline, CDR1 SGDLS and CDR2 YYNGEE. The length of the CDR3 is 15 residues. CDR3 nucleotides: TGTGCCAGCAGCGTAGTGGGACTGGTTCAAGATACGCAGTATTTT. Amino acids: CASSVVGLVQDTQYF. The full variable domain, completed using reference TRBV9 and TRBJ2-3, is DSGVTQTPKHLITATGQRVTLRCSPRSGDLSVYWYQQSLDQGLQFLIQYYNGEERAKGNILERFSAQQFPDLHSELNLSSLELGDSALYFCASSVVGLVQDTQYFGPGTRLTVL.

This sequence joins TRBV10-3 and TRBJ2-1; D not resolved. The germline V gene has CDR1 ENHRY and CDR2 SYGVKD. The germline V and J ends were trimmed by 2 bases and 9 bases, with 8 bases remaining between them. CDR3 size: 12 residues. DNA of the CDR3: TGTGCCATCAGTGAGATGCGGCGTGAGCAGTTCTTC. Translated, it gives CAISEMRREQFF.

The chain employs TRBV4-1 and TRBJ1-4; maybe TRBD1 (5 bases). CDR1 is MGHRA, CDR2 YSYEKL, per germline. The germline V and J ends were trimmed by 4 bases and 7 bases, with 10 bases remaining between them. The CDR3 contains 13 residues. The DNA for the CDR3 is TGCGCCAGCAGCCCACGGGACTTTGAAAAACTGTTTTTT. This sequence encodes CASSPRDFEKLFF.

V usage is TRBV5-4 and J usage is TRBJ2-3; tentative D call: TRBD1 (5 bases). CDR1 and CDR2 from the germline V gene are SGHNT and YYREEE (reference sequence). Trimming stripped 4 bases from V and 2 bases from J, with 11 bases between. The CDR3 consists of 14 residues. The CDR3 here is CASSRGHYTDTQYF. The CDR3, as DNA: TGTGCCAGCAGCCGAGGACATTACACAGATACGCAGTATTTT.

V usage is TRBV14 and J usage is TRBJ2-2, with 10 bases fitting TRBD2. The CDR3 loop spans 19 amino acids. Trimming took 0 bases from V and 5 from J; bases not matched to a gene: 12. CDR1 is SGHDN, CDR2 FVKESK, per germline. The CDR3 DNA sequence: TGTGCCAGCAGCCAAGAGGGGCCGGCTAGCGGGAGAGTAACCGGGGAGCTGTTTTTT. Translating gives CASSQEGPASGRVTGELFF.

This clone appeared a few times. The rearrangement joins TRBV10-3 to TRBJ2-7; 7 bases are shared with TRBD2. This CDR3 contains 17 residues. Germline loops: CDR1 ENHRY, CDR2 SYGVKD. The junction had 13 bases not matched to a gene; V was cut back by 4 bases and J by 1 base. The CDR3, as DNA: TGTGCCATCAGTGGATTGGGGAGCGGGGATGGTTCCTACGAGCAGTACTTC. It encodes CAISGLGSGDGSYEQYF.

The chain couples TRBV5-4 to TRBJ1-6; 8 nucleotides agree with TRBD1. The CDR3 is 14 amino acids. CDR1 and CDR2 (germline): SGHNT, YYREEE (reference sequence). V trimming: 7 bases; J trimming: 10 bases; junction bases outside the gene matches: 10. The CDR3, as DNA: TGTGCCAGCGAGGTACAGGGGGGGGGATCACCCCTCCACTTT. It codes for CASEVQGGGSPLHF.

This chain connects TRBV6-6 to TRBJ1-6, with D unclear. Trimming cost V 2 bases and J 3 bases, with 8 bases left between them. The CDR3 runs to 15 residues. Germline loops: CDR1 MNHNY, CDR2 SVGAGI (reference sequence). The DNA of the CDR3 is TGTGCCAGCAGTTACGGCGGCCTCTATAATTCACCCCTCCACTTT. This translates into CASSYGGLYNSPLHF.

The V and J genes are TRBV11-3 and TRBJ2-7, with TRBD1 matching 7 bases. Germline-derived CDR1 and CDR2 are SGHNT and YENEEA. Trimming removed 5 bases from V and 7 bases from J; junction bases left unmatched: 17. The CDR3 covers 16 residues. The chain's CDR3 is CASSNIATGPTGEQYF. The CDR3 nucleotides read TGTGCCAGCAGCAACATAGCGACAGGGCCCACGGGAGAGCAGTACTTC.

V gene TRBV7-2 combines with J gene TRBJ2-1, with 7 positions matching TRBD2. The V and J ends lost 1 base and 4 bases, in that order; junction bases with no gene match: 10. The CDR3 length is 17 residues. Per germline, CDR1 SGHTA and CDR2 FQGNSA. In DNA, the CDR3 is TGTGCCAGCAGCTTAGGCCCTATAGCGGGCATTTACAATGAGCAGTTCTTC. Protein: CASSLGPIAGIYNEQFF.

This sequence joins TRBV27 and TRBJ2-7; TRBD2 matches 8 bases. The germline V gene has CDR1 MNHEY and CDR2 SMNVEV (reference sequence). This CDR3 is 14 amino acids long. V lost 7 bases, J lost 0 bases, and 5 bases stayed unmatched. CDR3 in amino acids: CASKVAGGSYEQYF. The DNA of the CDR3 is TGTGCCAGCAAGGTCGCGGGGGGCTCCTACGAGCAGTACTTC.

This chain connects TRBV27 to TRBJ1-1, with D maybe TRBD1 (5 bases). The CDR3 runs 17 residues. V lost 2 bases to trimming and J lost 2 bases, with 18 bases between them. Looked up from germline, CDR1 is MNHEY and CDR2 is SMNVEV (reference sequence). The CDR3 region is CASSLRGRGSGNTEAFF. CDR3 DNA: TGTGCCAGCAGTTTAAGAGGGAGGGGCTCCGGAAACACTGAAGCTTTCTTT.

In its sample, this clone was seen a few times. This chain joins TRBV15 and TRBJ2-5; maybe TRBD2 (5 bases). The assigned J gene may be wrong: the sequence end matches TRBJ2-7 better. The germline V gene encodes CDR1 LNHNV and CDR2 YYDKDF (reference sequence). The CDR3 sequence is 15 residues long. CDR3 nucleotide sequence: TGTGCCACCAGCCCTCAGCCGGGGATCGGCTACGAGCAGTACTTC. Translating it yields CATSPQPGIGYEQYF.

The chain links TRBV6-6 to TRBJ2-1, with D possibly matching TRBD2 (6 bases). Germline V gene lookup returns CDR1 MNHNY and CDR2 SVGAGI (reference sequence). Trimming pared 6 bases from V and 7 bases from J, leaving 13 bases between. The CDR3 runs to 13 residues. In nucleotides, the CDR3 is TGTGCCAGCAGCACACGCGGGGAGAATGAGCAGTTCTTC. Protein sequence: CASSTRGENEQFF.